Included here is one T cell receptor (beta chain) sequence, with context. These data originate in a study of T cells expressing NK-cell markers. Study-level background: One of eight sequenced donors was HCMV-seronegative; the other seven were seropositive.

The CDR3 totals 12 residues. Germline values: CDR1 ENHRY, CDR2 SYGVKD. With the 5' RACE reads reprocessed, TCRdb shows one record per CDR3 protein and no DNA. Recorded for this sample: fewer than 300,000 distinct CDR3 sequences. The chain has TRBV10-3 and TRBJ2-3; TCRdb's D call of TRBD2 is untestable without DNA. This clonotype originated in a woman between 18 and 69 years old in good health. The sequenced material came from blood T cells: a sorted CD56 or NKG2C T cell subset, CD4+ or CD8+ T cells, or bulk PBMC T cells (not recorded which). The CDR3 loop is CASEGGTDTQYF.